Presented here are 4 T cell receptor beta chains from one specimen sequenced in a study of blood T cells in healthy people across ages. PCR was performed a second time for about 6 to 11 cycles using a sample-barcoded 5' primer and a J-beta primer mix. TCRdb reanalysed the 5' RACE reads using MiXCR and keeps one entry per CDR3 protein. This table has around 620,000 distinct CDR3 sequences, 25% to 30% appearing once. The sequenced sample consisted of blood. The origin of the receptors is a woman between 65 and 79 years old in good health.

The V call is TRBV27, the J call TRBJ2-4; 16 positions agree with TRBD2. The CDR3 spans 16 residues. V dropped 5 bases and J dropped 8; count of bases not matched to a gene: 6. Germline V gene sequence: CDR1 MNHEY, CDR2 SMNVEV (reference sequence). CDR3 amino acids: CASSPGLAGGHDIQYF. The CDR3 DNA reads TGTGCCAGCAGTCCGGGACTAGCGGGGGGGCATGACATTCAGTACTTC.

This sequence joins TRBV6-1 and TRBJ2-4; D gene uncertain. Looked up from germline, CDR1 is MNHNS and CDR2 is SASEGT. The CDR3 loop spans 14 amino acids. For the CDR3, the DNA is TGTGCGATCGAGGCTGTTTTAGCCAAAAACATTCAGTACTTC. Amino acid sequence: CAIEAVLAKNIQYF.

This clonotype has only a few counts. This chain connects TRBV7-3 to TRBJ2-5; D possibly corresponds to TRBD2 (5 bases). The J call may be mistaken, given a closer DNA end match to TRBJ2-1. Germline CDR1 reads SGHTA; CDR2 reads FQGTGA. CDR3 length: 14 amino acids. The CDR3 bases are TGTGCCAGCAGCTTAAGTCCTAGCTCCGACGAGCAGTTCTTC. Its protein is CASSLSPSSDEQFF.

The chain carries TRBV10-2 and TRBJ2-1; D is possibly TRBD1 (7 bases). V was cut by 0 bases and J by 6 bases, with 24 bases left in between. CDR3 length equals 19 residues. Germline V CDR1 and CDR2: WSHSY, SAAADI. CDR3 in amino acids: CASSESEGAGFALFNEQFF. The CDR3 bases are TGCGCCAGCAGTGAGTCGGAGGGGGCCGGTTTCGCATTATTCAATGAGCAGTTCTTC.